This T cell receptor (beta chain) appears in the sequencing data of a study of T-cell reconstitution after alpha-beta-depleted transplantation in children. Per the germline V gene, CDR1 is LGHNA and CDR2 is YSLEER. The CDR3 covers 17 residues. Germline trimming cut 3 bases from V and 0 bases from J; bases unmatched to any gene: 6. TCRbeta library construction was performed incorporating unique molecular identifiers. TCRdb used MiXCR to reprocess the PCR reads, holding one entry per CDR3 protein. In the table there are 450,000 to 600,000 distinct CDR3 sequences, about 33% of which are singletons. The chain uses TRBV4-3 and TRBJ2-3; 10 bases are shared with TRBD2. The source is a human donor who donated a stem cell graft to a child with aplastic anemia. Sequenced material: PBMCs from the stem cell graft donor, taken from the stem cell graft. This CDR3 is CASSQEGLASSTDTQYF. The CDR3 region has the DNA TGCGCCAGCAGCCAGGAGGGACTAGCGTCAAGCACAGATACGCAGTATTTT.